This paragraph reports one TCR beta chain. This entry is derived from a study of blood T cell repertoires in COVID-19. About the study: Samples representing acute and convalescent COVID-19 were sourced from the United States, Italy and Spain. T cells, B-cell-depleted T cells, or PBMCs supplied cDNA or gDNA.

Trimming cost V 2 bases and J 3 bases, with 14 bases left between them. Germline V gives CDR1 SGHNT, CDR2 YYREEE (reference sequence). The CDR3 is made up of 15 amino acids. Study processing details: By means of reference gene primer amplification, nucleated cell counts were estimated. Here immunoSEQ multiplex PCR was the method, and the copy in TCRdb shows in-frame clones only, minus some. That table supplies the V and J calls and clone size; D and trimming were determined from the DNA. The sample lists around 230,000 clones, around 78% occurring once. The chain links TRBV5-4 to TRBJ1-1, with a possible D match to TRBD1 (6 bases). The sequenced sample consisted of peripheral blood. The clonotype originates from a woman aged 70-85 years with active or convalescent COVID-19. The CDR3 region has the DNA TGTGCCAGCAGCTTTAAGACGGGACACCACACTGAAGCTTTCTTT. The encoded protein is CASSFKTGHHTEAFF.